The 32 T cell receptor beta chains below come from one sample, sequenced in a study of metastatic and nonmetastatic thyroid tumors. Using MiXCR, TCRdb reanalyzed the PCR reads. The sample lists 35,000 to 50,000 clones, 3.5% to 5% occurring once. Each patient went into thyroid surgery without having received any treatment. Sample: blood. All receptors derive from a female donor with papillary thyroid cancer or a benign thyroid nodule (not recorded which). Some clones in this sample may be carry-over from other donors' samples.

This clone has just a few counts. V and J are TRBV5-1 and TRBJ2-3, with 9 bases identical to TRBD2. The trim removed 5 bases at V and 0 bases at J, leaving 10 bases unmatched. The CDR3 totals 17 residues. CDR1 and CDR2 from the germline V gene are SGHRS and YFSETQ. The CDR3 here is CASRLGTSRASTDTQYF. In DNA, the CDR3 is TGCGCCAGCAGGCTCGGGACTAGCAGAGCTAGCACAGATACGCAGTATTTT.

This clone qualifies as medium-sized. Other DNA sequences in this sample translate to the same CDR3. The genes are TRBV11-3 and TRBJ2-3; 10 bases fit TRBD1. CDR1 SGHNT and CDR2 YENEEA come from the germline V gene. The ends lost 5 bases at V and 2 bases at J; junction bases unmatched: 4. There are 15 residues in the CDR3. CDR3 in DNA: TGTGCCAGCAGCCCCCGACAGGGGGCCACAGATACGCAGTATTTT. Translation: CASSPRQGATDTQYF.

This clone was observed many times. The rearrangement uses TRBV19 and TRBJ1-2, with TRBD1 matching over 8 bases. Germline V gives CDR1 LNHDA, CDR2 SQIVND (reference sequence). This CDR3 has 15 amino acids. V lost 2 bases and J lost 3; bases outside the gene matches: 5. CDR3 sequence: CASSIRTGLYYGYTF. The CDR3 DNA sequence: TGTGCCAGTAGTATAAGGACAGGGCTTTACTATGGCTACACCTTC.

In its sample, this clone ranks as medium-sized. CDR3 sequence reads: CASTSRGSYNSPLHF. CDR3 DNA: TGTGCCAGCACGTCCAGGGGTTCCTATAATTCACCCCTCCACTTT. V gene TRBV27 combines with J gene TRBJ1-6; D is perhaps TRBD1 (6 bases). Germline CDR1 and CDR2: MNHEY and SMNVEV (reference sequence). V lost 7 bases and J lost 1, with 11 bases in between. The CDR3 totals 15 residues.

This clone showed up many times. The J gene is TRBJ2-5, the V gene TRBV5-5; D is undetermined. CDR1 SGHKS and CDR2 YYEKEE come from the germline V gene (reference sequence). V dropped 0 bases and J dropped 1 base, with 7 bases sitting between them. The CDR3 loop spans 14 amino acids. The CDR3: CASSLETGQETQYF. CDR3 nucleotide sequence: TGTGCCAGCAGCTTGGAGACGGGCCAAGAGACCCAGTACTTC.

The chain couples TRBV6-4 to TRBJ1-1, with 12 nucleotides matching TRBD1. CDR1 MRHNA and CDR2 SNTAGT come from the germline V gene. V lost 5 bases, J lost 4 bases, and 8 bases stayed unmatched. The CDR3 length is 16 residues. CDR3 loop: CASSWDRGRVGTEAFF. CDR3 DNA sequence: TGTGCCAGCAGTTGGGACAGGGGGCGCGTCGGCACTGAAGCTTTCTTT.

This clone was seen at least ten times. The gene calls are TRBV30 and TRBJ2-1, with 9 bases fitting TRBD1. This CDR3 contains 15 residues. In germline, CDR1 is GTSNPN, CDR2 SVGIG (reference sequence). Germline trimming cut 0 bases from V and 7 bases from J; bases unmatched to any gene: 7. The CDR3 DNA reads as TGTGCCTGGAGTGTACAGGGGACAGGGTGGAATGAGCAGTTCTTC. Translating it yields CAWSVQGTGWNEQFF.

This clone was detected many times. J is TRBJ2-2 and V is TRBV24-1; D is undetermined. Germline V gene lookup returns CDR1 KGHDR and CDR2 SFDVKD. V was cut by 0 bases and J by 6 bases, with 7 bases left in between. The CDR3 runs 14 residues. CDR3 residues: CATSDLRLSGELFF. In DNA, the CDR3 is TGTGCCACCAGTGATTTGAGGCTTTCCGGGGAGCTGTTTTTT.

Ten or more counts support this clone. The CDR3 sequence is CASSYPPLAGAYEQYF. DNA of the CDR3: TGTGCCAGCAGTTATCCGCCCTTAGCGGGAGCCTACGAGCAGTACTTC. The rearrangement joins TRBV6-1 to TRBJ2-7; 9 nucleotides line up with TRBD2. V was pared by 5 bases and J by 2 bases, with 10 bases of the junction left unmatched. Germline V gives CDR1 MNHNS, CDR2 SASEGT. This CDR3 is 16 amino acids long.

In regard to this clone: This sequence may be a read error, since a much larger clone differs from it by one base. The rearrangement uses TRBV30 and TRBJ1-5, with D possibly being TRBD1 (5 bases). This CDR3 is built from 15 residues. Germline CDR1 GTSNPN, CDR2 SVGIG (reference sequence). The CDR3 loop is CAWSGRVGSNQPEHF. The CDR3 DNA sequence: TGTGCCTGGAGTGGCAGGGTTGGAAGCAATCAGCCCGAGCATTTT. The full variable domain, with the rest looked up from reference TRBV30 and TRBJ1-5, is SQTIHQWPATLVQPVGSPLSLECTVEGTSNPNLYWYRQAAGRGLQLLFYSVGIGQISSEVPQNLSASRPQDRQFILSSKKLLLSDSGFYLCAWSGRVGSNQPEHFGDGTRLSIL.

This clone has just a few counts. This sequence joins TRBV20-1 and TRBJ2-6; a weak D match, TRBD1 (5 bases). Trimming left V 3 bases short and J 0 bases short, with 6 bases between. Looked up from germline, CDR1 is DFQATT and CDR2 is SNEGSKA (reference sequence). The CDR3 is 14 residues long. CDR3 protein: CSARDNSGANVLTF. DNA for the CDR3: TGCAGTGCTAGGGACAACTCTGGGGCCAACGTCCTGACTTTC.

This clone was seen repeatedly, ten times or more. The chain recombines TRBV2 with TRBJ2-1; TRBD2 aligns across 7 bases. Trimming at V came to 8 bases and at J to 5 bases, leaving 9 bases not matched to a gene. The CDR3 covers 14 residues. Per germline, CDR1 SNHLY and CDR2 FYNNEI. The CDR3 loop reads CASLGGGPDNEQFF. The CDR3 bases are TGTGCCAGCCTTGGGGGAGGGCCTGACAATGAGCAGTTCTTC.

This clone came up many times. The genes are TRBV7-9 and TRBJ2-1; a possible D gene is TRBD2 (6 bases). CDR3 length: 21 amino acids. Trimming left V 5 bases short and J 0 bases short, with 29 bases between. The germline CDR1 and CDR2 sequences are SEHNR and FQNEAQ (reference sequence). CDR3 in amino acids: CASSSKASPGTYQTSYNEQFF. The CDR3 bases are TGTGCCAGCAGCAGTAAGGCCTCCCCCGGGACTTATCAAACCTCCTACAATGAGCAGTTCTTC.

This clone was seen a handful of times. With a much larger clone just one base away, this may be a read error. This chain joins TRBV7-6 and TRBJ2-1; unclear D gene. The CDR3 covers 16 residues. Per germline, CDR1 SGHVS and CDR2 FNYEAQ. The CDR3 is CASSLRAVSSYTEQFF. In DNA, the CDR3 is TGTGCCAGCAGCTTACGGGCGGTGAGCTCCTACACTGAGCAGTTCTTC. Filled out from reference TRBV7-6 and TRBJ2-1, the complete variable domain reads GAGVSQSPRYKVTKRGQDVALRCDPISGHVSLYWYRQALGQGPEFLTYFNYEAQQDKSGLPNDRFSAERPEGSISTLTIQRTEQRDSAMYRCASSLRAVSSYTEQFFGPGTRLTVL.

This clone has ten or more counts. The CDR3 DNA sequence: TGTGCCTGGAAATCGGACCCAAACACTGAAGCTTTCTTT. Its translation is CAWKSDPNTEAFF. This chain links TRBV30 with TRBJ1-1; the D is unclear. The germline V gene encodes CDR1 GTSNPN and CDR2 SVGIG (reference sequence). V was clipped by 4 bases and J by 2 bases, with 11 bases between them. This CDR3 has 13 residues.

Details on this clone: This may stem from a read error, because a much larger clone lies one nucleotide away. Other nucleotide sequences in the sample specify the same CDR3. V is TRBV18 and J is TRBJ1-6; TRBD1 matches 9 bases. V shed 5 bases, J shed 3 bases, and the junction held 5 bases outside the gene matches. CDR3 length equals 16 residues. Germline assignment: CDR1 KGHSH and CDR2 LQKENI. The CDR3 protein is CASSTGTGNYNSPLHF. The CDR3 DNA is TGTGCCAGCTCAACAGGGACAGGGAACTATAATTCACCCCTCCACTTT.

This clone is termed medium-sized. The genes are TRBV6-4 and TRBJ2-3; TRBD1 is a possible D gene (5 bases). CDR1 MRHNA and CDR2 SNTAGT come from the germline V gene. V lost 5 bases and J lost 4, with 16 bases in between. The CDR3 runs 15 residues. The CDR3 sequence is CASSTGTTGSDTQYF. The CDR3 nucleotides are TGTGCCAGCAGTACCGGCACCACAGGTTCAGATACGCAGTATTTT.

This clone was detected many times. The rearrangement links TRBV6-1 to TRBJ2-7, with D perhaps TRBD1 or TRBD2 (5 bases each). Germline V CDR1 and CDR2: MNHNS, SASEGT. V shed 5 bases and J shed 3 bases, with 11 bases lying between them. The CDR3 loop spans 13 amino acids. DNA of the CDR3: TGTGCCAGCAGTTCCGGGACCTTCTACGAGCAGTACTTC. This gives the protein CASSSGTFYEQYF.

This clone was seen a few times. The chain has TRBV7-9 and TRBJ1-4; D is undetermined. The CDR3 has 16 residues. Trimming cost V 4 bases and J 8 bases, with 20 bases left between them. The germline V gene encodes CDR1 SEHNR and CDR2 FQNEAQ (reference sequence). The CDR3 loop is CASSSCPRHPGEKLFF. The CDR3 DNA reads as TGTGCCAGCAGCTCGTGTCCTCGACATCCGGGGGAAAAACTGTTTTTT. Variable domain in full (rest from reference TRBV7-9 and TRBJ1-4): DTGVSQNPRHKITKRGQNVTFRCDPISEHNRLYWYRQTLGQGPEFLTYFQNEAQLEKSRLLSDRFSAERPKGSFSTLEIQRTEQGDSAMYLCASSSCPRHPGEKLFFGSGTQLSVL.

This clone was recorded at least ten times. The rearrangement uses TRBV6-1 and TRBJ1-1; D not resolved. The CDR3 loop spans 13 amino acids. V was trimmed by 4 bases and J by 1 base, leaving 7 bases between them. CDR1 MNHNS and CDR2 SASEGT come from the germline V gene. The DNA for the CDR3 is TGTGCCAGCAGTGGTGGGCCGAACACTGAAGCTTTCTTT. Translating it yields CASSGGPNTEAFF.

The rearrangement links TRBV20-1 to TRBJ1-4; 7 bases map to TRBD1. This CDR3 is 13 amino acids long. The V gene's germline CDR1 is DFQATT and CDR2 SNEGSKA (reference sequence). V shed 3 bases and J 8 bases; nucleotides not matched to a gene: 6. CDR3 sequence: CSARQGVGEKLFF. The CDR3 DNA follows: TGCAGTGCTAGGCAGGGGGTCGGGGAAAAACTGTTTTTT.

This clone showed up many times. The rearrangement uses TRBV10-3 and TRBJ1-1, with TRBD1 matching 9 bases. Trimming took 11 bases from V and 3 from J; bases not matched to a gene: 4. Germline V lookup: CDR1 ENHRY, CDR2 SYGVKD. The CDR3 is 12 amino acids. The CDR3 spells CAVRDRDTEAFF. CDR3 coding DNA: TGTGCCGTCCGGGACAGGGACACTGAAGCTTTCTTT.

This clone was detected many times. A single base separates this from a much larger clone, so it may be a read error. The chain is built from TRBV5-1 and TRBJ2-3, with D possibly being TRBD2 (6 bases). The CDR3 is 15 residues long. Germline-derived CDR1 and CDR2 are SGHRS and YFSETQ. The CDR3 loop reads CASSLPSDSTGTQYF. The CDR3 DNA follows: TGCGCCAGCAGCTTACCTAGCGATAGCACAGGTACGCAGTATTTT.

The chain employs TRBV6-2 or TRBV6-3 and TRBJ2-7, with 7 bases fitting TRBD2. This CDR3 contains 14 residues. The germline gives CDR1 MNHEY, CDR2 SVGEGT. V lost 4 bases, J lost 4 bases, and 7 bases stayed unmatched. The CDR3 DNA reads TGTGCCAGCAGTTCGGAGCGGGATGGGTACGAGCAGTACTTC. It encodes CASSSERDGYEQYF.

There are many counts of this clone. V usage is TRBV7-2 and J usage is TRBJ2-7; 8 positions match TRBD2. The CDR3 contains 15 residues. With 0 bases clipped from V and 2 bases from J, the junction kept 3 bases outside the gene matches. Germline V gives CDR1 SGHTA, CDR2 FQGNSA. In DNA form, the CDR3 reads TGTGCCAGCAGCTTAGCGCTACTAGCGGCCTACGAGCAGTACTTC. Protein: CASSLALLAAYEQYF.

The chain couples TRBV19 to TRBJ2-1; TRBD1 is a possible D gene (5 bases). The CDR3 is 13 amino acids. CDR1 and CDR2 (germline): LNHDA, SQIVND (reference sequence). V was shortened by 5 bases and J by 9 bases, with 14 bases between the two germline ends. The CDR3 region has the DNA TGTGCCAGTAGTGCGCAGGGTAGGGGTGAGCAGTTCTTC. Translated, it gives CASSAQGRGEQFF.

The table lists this clone with many counts. V and J are TRBV29-1 and TRBJ2-7; TRBD1 matches 10 bases. The CDR3 consists of 15 residues. Per germline, CDR1 SQVTM and CDR2 ANQGSEA. The trim removed 6 bases at V and 4 bases at J, leaving 12 bases unmatched. The CDR3: CSVQHPGTGEYEQYF. CDR3 in DNA: TGCAGCGTCCAACACCCCGGGACAGGGGAATACGAGCAGTACTTC.

This clone came up a few times. The rearrangement joins TRBV6-2 or TRBV6-3 to TRBJ1-3; possible D gene TRBD1, 5 bases. The CDR3 runs to 15 residues. Trimming took off 4 bases at V and 0 bases at J, with 10 bases between the two ends. Germline-derived CDR1 and CDR2 are MNHEY and SVGEGT. The CDR3 nucleotides read TGTGCCAGCAGTTTGGGGCAGACCTCTGGAAACACCATATATTTT. As protein: CASSLGQTSGNTIYF.

This clone was seen ten or more times. The chain couples TRBV3-1 to TRBJ2-7, with unresolved D. V shed 5 bases and J shed 5 bases, with 13 bases lying between them. Germline CDR1 reads LGHDT; CDR2 reads YNNKEL (reference sequence). The CDR3 covers 13 residues. This CDR3 reads CASSVGLNDEQYF. The CDR3 region has the DNA TGTGCCAGCAGCGTGGGCCTAAACGACGAGCAGTACTTC.

This clone was detected only a few times. The chain couples TRBV6-1 to TRBJ1-1; perhaps TRBD1 as D (6 bases). Deletions cut 7 bases from V and 5 bases from J, with 17 bases between. CDR1 is MNHNS and CDR2 is SASEGT in the germline V gene. This CDR3 region has 14 residues. CDR3 bases: TGTGCCAGCACCCAGGGAGGGGGGGGGACTGAAGCTTTCTTT. It translates to CASTQGGGGTEAFF.

V gene TRBV6-1 combines with J gene TRBJ2-2; a possible D gene is TRBD2 (7 bases). This CDR3 is built from 15 residues. Trimming removed 8 bases from V and 6 bases from J, with 19 bases in between. The V gene's germline CDR1 is MNHNS and CDR2 SASEGT. The CDR3 DNA reads as TGTGCCAGCCAAGTCGGGGGGCTTGAGGCCGGGGAGCTGTTTTTT. Its translation: CASQVGGLEAGELFF.

This clone has a count of ten or more. V is TRBV30 and J is TRBJ1-2; 7 nucleotides align to TRBD1. Per germline, CDR1 GTSNPN and CDR2 SVGIG (reference sequence). V lost 0 bases, J lost 4 bases, and 8 bases stayed unmatched. The CDR3 has 15 residues. CDR3 DNA sequence: TGTGCCTGGAGTGTACTGAGGGACAGCCCCTATGGCTACACCTTC. It codes for CAWSVLRDSPYGYTF.